This T cell receptor (beta chain) was profiled in a study of T cell responses to AZD1222 COVID-19 vaccine. Comment on this clone: Its specificity is unknown.

The CDR3 runs 17 residues. The V gene's germline CDR1 is MDHEN and CDR2 SYDVKM. V was trimmed by 5 bases and J by 2 bases, leaving 21 bases between them. The protocol was immunoSEQ multiplex PCR, while the TCRdb copy is restricted to in-frame clones and leaves out a portion. This table holds 130,000 to 150,000 clones, just under 95% found once. The study's findings and limits: Clonal diversity was possibly underestimated; the donors were predominantly white British and more often female.

The sequencing here drew on peripheral blood, taken after recovery from COVID-19. The rearrangement joins TRBV28 to TRBJ1-2; D ambiguous. This clonotype originated in an adult who had recovered from COVID-19. In DNA form, the CDR3 reads TGTGCCAGCAGTACCGCCCCCAGATCCGGGGAGAACTATGGCTACACCTTC. Encoded protein: CASSTAPRSGENYGYTF.